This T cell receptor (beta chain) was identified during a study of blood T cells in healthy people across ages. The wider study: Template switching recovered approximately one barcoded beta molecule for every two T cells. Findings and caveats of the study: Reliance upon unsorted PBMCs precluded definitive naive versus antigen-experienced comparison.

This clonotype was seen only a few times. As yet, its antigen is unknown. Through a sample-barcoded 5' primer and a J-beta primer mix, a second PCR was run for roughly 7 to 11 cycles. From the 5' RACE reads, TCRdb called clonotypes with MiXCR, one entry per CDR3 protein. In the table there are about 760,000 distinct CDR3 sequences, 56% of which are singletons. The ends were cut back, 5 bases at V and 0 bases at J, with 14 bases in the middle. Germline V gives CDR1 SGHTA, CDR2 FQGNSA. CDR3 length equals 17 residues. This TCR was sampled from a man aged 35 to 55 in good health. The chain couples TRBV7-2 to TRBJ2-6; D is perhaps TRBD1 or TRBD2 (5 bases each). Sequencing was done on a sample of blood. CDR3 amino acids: CASSSRDGGSGANVLTF. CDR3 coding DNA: TGTGCCAGCAGCAGTCGGGACGGCGGCTCTGGGGCCAACGTCCTGACTTTC. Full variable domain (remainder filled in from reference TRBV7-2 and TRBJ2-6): GAGVSQSPSNKVTEKGKDVELRCDPISGHTALYWYRQSLGQGLEFLIYFQGNSAPDKSGLPSDRFSAERTGGSVSTLTIQRTQQEDSAVYLCASSSRDGGSGANVLTFGAGSRLTVL.